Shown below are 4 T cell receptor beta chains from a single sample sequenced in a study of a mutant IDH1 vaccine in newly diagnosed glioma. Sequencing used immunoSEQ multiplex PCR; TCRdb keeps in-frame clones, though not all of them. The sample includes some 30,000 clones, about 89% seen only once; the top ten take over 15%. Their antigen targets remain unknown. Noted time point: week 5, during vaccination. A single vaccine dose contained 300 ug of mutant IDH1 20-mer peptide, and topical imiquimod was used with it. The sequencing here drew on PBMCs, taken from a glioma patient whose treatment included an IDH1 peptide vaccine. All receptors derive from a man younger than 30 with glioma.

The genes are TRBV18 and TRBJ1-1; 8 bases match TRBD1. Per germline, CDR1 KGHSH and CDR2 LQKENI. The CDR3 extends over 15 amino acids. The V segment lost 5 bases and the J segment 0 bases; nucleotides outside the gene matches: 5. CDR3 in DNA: TGTGCCAGCTCATTCGGGACAGGCCTGAACACTGAAGCTTTCTTT. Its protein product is CASSFGTGLNTEAFF.

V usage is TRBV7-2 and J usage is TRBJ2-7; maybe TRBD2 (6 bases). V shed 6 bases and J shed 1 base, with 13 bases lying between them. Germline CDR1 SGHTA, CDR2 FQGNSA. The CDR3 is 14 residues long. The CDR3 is CASRLTGGSYEQYF. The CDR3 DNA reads TGTGCCAGCAGGCTAACAGGAGGGTCCTACGAGCAGTACTTC.

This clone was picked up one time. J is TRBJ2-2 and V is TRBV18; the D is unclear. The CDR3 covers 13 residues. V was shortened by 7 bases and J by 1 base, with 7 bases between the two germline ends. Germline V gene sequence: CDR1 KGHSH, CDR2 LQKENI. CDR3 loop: CASLTLNTGELFF. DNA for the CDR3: TGTGCCAGCTTGACTCTGAACACCGGGGAGCTGTTTTTT.

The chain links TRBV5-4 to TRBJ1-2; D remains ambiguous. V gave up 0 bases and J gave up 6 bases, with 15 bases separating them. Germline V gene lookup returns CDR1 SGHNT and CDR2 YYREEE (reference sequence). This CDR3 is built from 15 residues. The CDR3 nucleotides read TGTGCCAGCAGCTTGGATGTGATCACCTTCCATGGCTACACCTTC. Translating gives CASSLDVITFHGYTF.